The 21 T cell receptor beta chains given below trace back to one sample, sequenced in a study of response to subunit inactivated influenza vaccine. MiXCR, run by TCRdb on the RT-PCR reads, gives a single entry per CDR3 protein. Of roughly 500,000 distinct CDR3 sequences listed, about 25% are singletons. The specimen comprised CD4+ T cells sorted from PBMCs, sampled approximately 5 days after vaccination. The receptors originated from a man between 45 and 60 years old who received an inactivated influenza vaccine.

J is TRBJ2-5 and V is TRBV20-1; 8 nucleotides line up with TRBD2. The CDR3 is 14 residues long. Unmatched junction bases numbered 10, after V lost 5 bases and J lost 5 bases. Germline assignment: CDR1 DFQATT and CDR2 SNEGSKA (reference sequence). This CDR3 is CSAYRRGVVETQYF. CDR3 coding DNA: TGCAGTGCTTATAGGCGGGGGGTGGTGGAGACCCAGTACTTC.

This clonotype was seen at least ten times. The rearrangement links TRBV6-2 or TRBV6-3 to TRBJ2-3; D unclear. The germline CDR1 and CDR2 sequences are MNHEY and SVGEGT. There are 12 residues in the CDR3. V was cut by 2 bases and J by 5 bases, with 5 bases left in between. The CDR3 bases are TGTGCCAGCAGTTACCACGGAGATACGCAGTATTTT. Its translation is CASSYHGDTQYF.

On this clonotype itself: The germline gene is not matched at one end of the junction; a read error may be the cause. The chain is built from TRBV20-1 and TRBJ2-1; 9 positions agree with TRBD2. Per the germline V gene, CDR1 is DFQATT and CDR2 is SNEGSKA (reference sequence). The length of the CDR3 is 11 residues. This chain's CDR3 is CSASIASGVTF. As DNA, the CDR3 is TGCAGTGCTAGTATCGCTAGCGGGGTCACCTTC.

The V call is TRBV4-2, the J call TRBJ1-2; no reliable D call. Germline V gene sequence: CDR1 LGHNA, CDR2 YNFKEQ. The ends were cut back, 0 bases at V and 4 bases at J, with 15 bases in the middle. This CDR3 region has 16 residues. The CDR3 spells CASSQENQQLSYGYTF. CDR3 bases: TGTGCCAGCAGCCAAGAAAATCAACAGCTTAGCTATGGCTACACCTTC.

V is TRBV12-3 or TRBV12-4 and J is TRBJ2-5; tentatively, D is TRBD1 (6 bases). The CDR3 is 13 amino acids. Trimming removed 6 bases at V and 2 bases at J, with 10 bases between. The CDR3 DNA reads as TGTGCCAGCAGCGGACAGACGCAAGAGACCCAGTACTTC. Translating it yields CASSGQTQETQYF.

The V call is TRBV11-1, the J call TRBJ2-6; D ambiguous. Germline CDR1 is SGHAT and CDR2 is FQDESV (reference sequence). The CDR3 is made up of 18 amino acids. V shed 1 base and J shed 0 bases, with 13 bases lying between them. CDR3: CASSLGRISFSGANVLTF. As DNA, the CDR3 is TGTGCCAGCAGCTTAGGACGGATATCCTTCTCTGGGGCCAACGTCCTGACTTTC. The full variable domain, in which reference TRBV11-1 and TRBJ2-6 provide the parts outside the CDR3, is EAEVAQSPRYKITEKSQAVAFWCDPISGHATLYWYRQILGQGPELLVQFQDESVVDDSQLPKDRFSAERLKGVDSTLKIQPAELGDSAMYLCASSLGRISFSGANVLTFGAGSRLTVL.

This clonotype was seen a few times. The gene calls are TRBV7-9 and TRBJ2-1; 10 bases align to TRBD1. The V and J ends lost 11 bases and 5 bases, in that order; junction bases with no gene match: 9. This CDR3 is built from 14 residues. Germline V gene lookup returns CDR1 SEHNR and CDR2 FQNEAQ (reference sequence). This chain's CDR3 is CAATGTGVNNEQFF. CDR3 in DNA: TGTGCCGCGACAGGGACAGGGGTCAACAATGAGCAGTTCTTC.

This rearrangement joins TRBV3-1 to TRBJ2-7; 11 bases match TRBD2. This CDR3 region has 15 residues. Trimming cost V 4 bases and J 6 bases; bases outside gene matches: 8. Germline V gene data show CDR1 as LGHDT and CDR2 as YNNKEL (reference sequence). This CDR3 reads CASSPQLAGDGEQYF. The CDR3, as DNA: TGTGCCAGCAGCCCACAACTAGCGGGAGATGGCGAGCAGTACTTC.

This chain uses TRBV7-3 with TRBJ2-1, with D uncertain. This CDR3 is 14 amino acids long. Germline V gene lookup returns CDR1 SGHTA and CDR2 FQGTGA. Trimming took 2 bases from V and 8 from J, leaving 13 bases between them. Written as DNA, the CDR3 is TGTGCCAGCAGCTTATTGCAGAGACCCCATGAGCAGTTCTTC. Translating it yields CASSLLQRPHEQFF.

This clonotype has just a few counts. CDR3 in DNA: TGTGCCAGCAGCATGGCAGCGGCTAGCTACGAGCAGTACTTC. Translated: CASSMAAASYEQYF. The chain combines TRBV7-2 with TRBJ2-7; perhaps TRBD2 as D (5 bases). CDR1 is SGHTA, CDR2 FQGNSA, per germline. V was trimmed by 5 bases and J by 3 bases, leaving 14 bases between them. The CDR3 contains 14 residues.

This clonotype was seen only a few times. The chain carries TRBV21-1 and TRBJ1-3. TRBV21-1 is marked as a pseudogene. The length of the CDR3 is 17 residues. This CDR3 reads CASSSLYYSRCGNTIYF. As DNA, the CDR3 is TGTGCCAGCAGCAGTTTATACTATTCTAGGTGTGGAAACACCATATATTTT.

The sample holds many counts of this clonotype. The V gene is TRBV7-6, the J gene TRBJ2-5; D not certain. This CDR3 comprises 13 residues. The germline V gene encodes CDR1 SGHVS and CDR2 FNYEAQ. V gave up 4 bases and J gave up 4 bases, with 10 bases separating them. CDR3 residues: CASSWVQSETQYF. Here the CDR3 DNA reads TGTGCCAGCAGCTGGGTTCAGTCAGAGACCCAGTACTTC.

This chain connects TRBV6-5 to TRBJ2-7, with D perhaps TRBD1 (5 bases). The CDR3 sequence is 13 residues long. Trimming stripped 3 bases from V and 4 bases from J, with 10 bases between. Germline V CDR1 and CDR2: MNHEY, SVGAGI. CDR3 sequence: CASSYSQGYEQYF. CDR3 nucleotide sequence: TGTGCCAGCAGTTATAGTCAGGGTTACGAGCAGTACTTC.

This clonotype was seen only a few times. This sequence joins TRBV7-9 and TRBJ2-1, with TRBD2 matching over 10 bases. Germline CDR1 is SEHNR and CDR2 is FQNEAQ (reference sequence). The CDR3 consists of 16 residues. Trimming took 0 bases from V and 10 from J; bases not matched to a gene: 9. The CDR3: CASSLASGGAAGEQFF. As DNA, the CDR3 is TGTGCCAGCAGCTTAGCAAGCGGGGGGGCAGCTGGCGAGCAGTTCTTC.

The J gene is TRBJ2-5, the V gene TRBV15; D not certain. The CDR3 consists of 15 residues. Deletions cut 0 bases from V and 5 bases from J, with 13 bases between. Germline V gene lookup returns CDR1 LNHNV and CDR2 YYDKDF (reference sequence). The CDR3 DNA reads TGTGCCACCAGCAGAGATGGGATCGCCCGGGAGACCCAGTACTTC. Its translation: CATSRDGIARETQYF.

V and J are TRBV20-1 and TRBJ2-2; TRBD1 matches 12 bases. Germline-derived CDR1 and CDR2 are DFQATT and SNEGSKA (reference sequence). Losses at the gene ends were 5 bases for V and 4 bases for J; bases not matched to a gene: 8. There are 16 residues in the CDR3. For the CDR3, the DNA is TGCAGTGCTTCCCCGGGACAGGGGGCAAGCACCGGGGAGCTGTTTTTT. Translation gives CSASPGQGASTGELFF.

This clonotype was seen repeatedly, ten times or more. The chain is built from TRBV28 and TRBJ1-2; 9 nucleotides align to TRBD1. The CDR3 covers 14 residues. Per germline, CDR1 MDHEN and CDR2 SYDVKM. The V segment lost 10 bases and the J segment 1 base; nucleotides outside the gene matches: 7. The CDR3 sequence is CATGQGYNNYGYTF. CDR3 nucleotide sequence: TGTGCCACGGGACAGGGATATAATAACTATGGCTACACCTTC.

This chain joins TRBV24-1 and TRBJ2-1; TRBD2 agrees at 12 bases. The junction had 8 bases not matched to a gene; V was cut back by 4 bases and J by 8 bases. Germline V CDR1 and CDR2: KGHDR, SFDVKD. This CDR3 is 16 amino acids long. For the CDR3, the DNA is TGTGCCACCAGTGACCCCGGGACTAGCGGGTTCGATGAGCAGTTCTTC. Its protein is CATSDPGTSGFDEQFF.

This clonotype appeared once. CDR3 sequence (DNA): TGCAGCGTTAACACGTTCGCGAACACCGGGGAGCTGTTTTTT. This sequence encodes CSVNTFANTGELFF. The chain recombines TRBV29-1 with TRBJ2-2; no clear D gene. Germline lookup yields CDR1 SQVTM and CDR2 ANQGSEA. This CDR3 contains 14 residues. V gave up 5 bases and J gave up 0 bases, with 10 bases separating them.

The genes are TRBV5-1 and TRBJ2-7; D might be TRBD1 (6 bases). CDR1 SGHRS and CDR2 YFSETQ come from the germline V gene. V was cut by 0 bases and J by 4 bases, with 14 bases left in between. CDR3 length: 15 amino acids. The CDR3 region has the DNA TGCGCCAGCAGCTTGGCCAGGGGTAGGGGGTACGAGCAGTACTTC. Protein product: CASSLARGRGYEQYF.

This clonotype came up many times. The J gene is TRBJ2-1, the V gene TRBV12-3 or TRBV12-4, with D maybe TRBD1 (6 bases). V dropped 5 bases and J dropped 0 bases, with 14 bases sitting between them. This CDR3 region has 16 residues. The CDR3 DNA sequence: TGTGCCAGCAGTAAGAATAGGGGGAGCTCCTACAATGAGCAGTTCTTC. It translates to CASSKNRGSSYNEQFF.